This TCR beta chain was observed in a study of read filtering for tumor transcriptome and immune sequencing. Overall study: Mean patient age was roughly 61 years, range about 47 to 85; around 16 male, over twelve female. Under ten patients were R-ISS I, 16 were R-ISS II, six or seven were R-ISS III. Overall study findings and caveats: RNA-seq captured clonotypes less deeply and reliably than IR-seq. Correlation between methods rose after single-read clonotypes were removed.

To note about this clonotype: Its antigen is currently unknown. A much more abundant neighbour one base away suggests this may be a read error.

Germline lookup yields CDR1 PRHDT and CDR2 FYEKMQ (reference sequence). The CDR3 spans 14 residues. From about 400 ng of RNA, a library with molecular barcoded alpha/delta and beta/gamma adaptors was made. Each CDR3 protein is one row after TCRdb ran MiXCR on the reads. Seen here are more than 100,000 distinct CDR3 sequences, less than 15% observed once, and the top ten hold 8.4%. What was sequenced was a population of CD138-negative cells sorted from bone marrow. The rearrangement links TRBV13 to TRBJ2-7; 11 nucleotides align to TRBD2. The source is a donor aged 40 or older with multiple myeloma. CDR3 protein: CAGSLGLAAYEQYF. In DNA form, the CDR3 reads TGTGCCGGCAGCTTGGGACTAGCGGCCTACGAGCAGTACTTC. Filled out from reference TRBV13 and TRBJ2-7, the complete variable domain reads AAGVIQSPRHLIKEKRETATLKCYPIPRHDTVYWYQQGPGQDPQFLISFYEKMQSDKGSIPDRFSAQQFSDYHSELNMSSLELGDSALYFCAGSLGLAAYEQYFGPGTRLTVT.